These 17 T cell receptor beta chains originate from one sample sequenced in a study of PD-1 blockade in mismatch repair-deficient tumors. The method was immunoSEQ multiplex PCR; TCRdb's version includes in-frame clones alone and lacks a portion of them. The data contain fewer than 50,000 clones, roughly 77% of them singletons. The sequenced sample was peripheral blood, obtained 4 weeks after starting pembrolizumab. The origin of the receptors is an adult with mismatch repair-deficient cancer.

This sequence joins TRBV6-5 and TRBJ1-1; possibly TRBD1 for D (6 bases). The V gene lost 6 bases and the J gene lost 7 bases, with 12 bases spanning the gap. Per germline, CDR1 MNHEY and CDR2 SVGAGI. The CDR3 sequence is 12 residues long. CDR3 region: CASRFEGGEAFF. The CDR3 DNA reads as TGTGCCAGCAGATTCGAGGGGGGTGAAGCTTTCTTT.

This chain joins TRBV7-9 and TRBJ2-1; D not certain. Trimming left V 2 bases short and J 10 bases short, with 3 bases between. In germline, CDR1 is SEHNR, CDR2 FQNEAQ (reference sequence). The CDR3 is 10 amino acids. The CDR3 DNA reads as TGTGCCAGCAGCTTATCCGAGCAGTTCTTC. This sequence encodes CASSLSEQFF. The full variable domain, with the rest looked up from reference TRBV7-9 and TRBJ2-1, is DTGVSQNPRHKITKRGQNVTFRCDPISEHNRLYWYRQTLGQGPEFLTYFQNEAQLEKSRLLSDRFSAERPKGSFSTLEIQRTEQGDSAMYLCASSLSEQFFGPGTRLTVL.

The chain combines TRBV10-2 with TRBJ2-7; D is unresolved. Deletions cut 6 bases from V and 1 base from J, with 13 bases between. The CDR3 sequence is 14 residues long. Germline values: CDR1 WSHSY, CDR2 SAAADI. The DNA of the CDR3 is TGCGCCAGCAGCCACCGTAATATGTCCTACGAGCAGTACTTC. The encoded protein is CASSHRNMSYEQYF.

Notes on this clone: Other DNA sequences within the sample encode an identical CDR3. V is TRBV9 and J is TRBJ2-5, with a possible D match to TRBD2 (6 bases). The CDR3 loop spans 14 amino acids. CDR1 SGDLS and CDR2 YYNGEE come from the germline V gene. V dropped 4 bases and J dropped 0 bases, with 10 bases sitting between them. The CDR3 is CASSPRDYQETQYF. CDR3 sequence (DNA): TGTGCCAGCAGCCCTCGGGACTACCAAGAGACCCAGTACTTC.

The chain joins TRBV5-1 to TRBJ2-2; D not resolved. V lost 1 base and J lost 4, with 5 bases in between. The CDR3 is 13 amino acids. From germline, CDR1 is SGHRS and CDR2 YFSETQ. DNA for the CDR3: TGCGCCAGCAGCTTGACTACCACCGGGGAGCTGTTTTTT. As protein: CASSLTTTGELFF. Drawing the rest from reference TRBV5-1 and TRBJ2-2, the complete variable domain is KAGVTQTPRYLIKTRGQQVTLSCSPISGHRSVSWYQQTPGQGLQFLFEYFSETQRNKGNFPGRFSGRQFSNSRSEMNVSTLELGDSALYLCASSLTTTGELFFGEGSRLTVL.

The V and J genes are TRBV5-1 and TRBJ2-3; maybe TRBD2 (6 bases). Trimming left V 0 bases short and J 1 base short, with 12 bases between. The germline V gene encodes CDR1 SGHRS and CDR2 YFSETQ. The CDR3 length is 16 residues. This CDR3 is CASSLATSKGTDTQYF. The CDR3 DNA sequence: TGCGCCAGCAGCTTGGCGACTAGTAAGGGCACAGATACGCAGTATTTT.

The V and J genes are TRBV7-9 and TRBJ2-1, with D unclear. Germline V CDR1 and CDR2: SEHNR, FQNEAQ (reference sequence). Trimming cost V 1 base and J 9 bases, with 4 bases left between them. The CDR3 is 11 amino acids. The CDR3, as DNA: TGTGCCAGCAGCTTAGGCCGTGAGCAGTTCTTC. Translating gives CASSLGREQFF.

The CDR3 protein is CAWSVQQLYGYTF. The CDR3 bases are TGTGCCTGGAGTGTACAACAGCTCTATGGCTACACCTTC. The chain carries TRBV30 and TRBJ1-2, with unresolved D. CDR3 size: 13 residues. Germline V gene sequence: CDR1 GTSNPN, CDR2 SVGIG (reference sequence). V lost 0 bases and J 4 bases, leaving 9 bases between the germline ends.

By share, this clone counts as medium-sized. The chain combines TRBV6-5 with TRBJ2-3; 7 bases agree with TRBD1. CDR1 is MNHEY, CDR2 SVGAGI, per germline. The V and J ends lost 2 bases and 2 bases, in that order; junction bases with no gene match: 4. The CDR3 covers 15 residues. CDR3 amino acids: CASSYLGQYTDTQYF. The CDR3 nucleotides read TGTGCCAGCAGTTACCTGGGACAGTACACAGATACGCAGTATTTT.

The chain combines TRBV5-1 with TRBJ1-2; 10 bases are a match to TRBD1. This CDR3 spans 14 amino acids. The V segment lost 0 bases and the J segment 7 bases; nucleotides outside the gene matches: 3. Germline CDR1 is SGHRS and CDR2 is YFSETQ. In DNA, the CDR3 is TGCGCCAGCAGCTTGGAAAGACAGGGGGCTGGCTACACCTTC. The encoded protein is CASSLERQGAGYTF.

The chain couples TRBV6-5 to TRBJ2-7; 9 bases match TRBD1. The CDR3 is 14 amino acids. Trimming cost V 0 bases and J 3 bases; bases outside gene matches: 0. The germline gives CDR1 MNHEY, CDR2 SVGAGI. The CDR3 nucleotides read TGTGCCAGCAGTTACTCGACAGGGGGCTACGAGCAGTACTTC. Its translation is CASSYSTGGYEQYF.

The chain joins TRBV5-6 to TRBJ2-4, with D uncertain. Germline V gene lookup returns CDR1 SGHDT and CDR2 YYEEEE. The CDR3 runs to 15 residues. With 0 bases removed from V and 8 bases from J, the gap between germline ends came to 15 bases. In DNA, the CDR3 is TGTGCCAGCAGCTTGGGTTCCCTTTTTGGGGACATTCAGTACTTC. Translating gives CASSLGSLFGDIQYF.

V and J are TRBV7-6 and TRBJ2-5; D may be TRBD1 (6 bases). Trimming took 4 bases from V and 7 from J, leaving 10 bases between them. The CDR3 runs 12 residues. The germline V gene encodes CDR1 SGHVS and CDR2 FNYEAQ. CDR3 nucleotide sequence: TGTGCCAGCAGCTCCCGAGGGGGGACCCAGTACTTC. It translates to CASSSRGGTQYF.

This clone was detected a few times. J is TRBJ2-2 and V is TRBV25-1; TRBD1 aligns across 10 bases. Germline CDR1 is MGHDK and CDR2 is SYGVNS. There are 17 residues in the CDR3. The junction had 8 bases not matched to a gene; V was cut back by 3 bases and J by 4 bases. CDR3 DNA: TGTGCCAGCAGTGACCCGGGACAGGGGCCCGCCACCGGGGAGCTGTTTTTT. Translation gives CASSDPGQGPATGELFF.

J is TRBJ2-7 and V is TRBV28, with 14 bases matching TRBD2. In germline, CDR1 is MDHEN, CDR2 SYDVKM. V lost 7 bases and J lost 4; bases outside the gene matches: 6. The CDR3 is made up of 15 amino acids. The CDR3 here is CASNNWTSGRYEQYF. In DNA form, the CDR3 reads TGTGCCAGCAACAACTGGACTAGCGGGAGGTACGAGCAGTACTTC.

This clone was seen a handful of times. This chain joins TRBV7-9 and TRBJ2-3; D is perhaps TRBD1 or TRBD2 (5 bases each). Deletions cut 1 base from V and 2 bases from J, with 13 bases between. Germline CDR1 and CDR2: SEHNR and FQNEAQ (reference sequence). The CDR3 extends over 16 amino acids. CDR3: CASSLVYGTITDTQYF. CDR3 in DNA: TGTGCCAGCAGCTTAGTTTATGGGACCATCACAGATACGCAGTATTTT.

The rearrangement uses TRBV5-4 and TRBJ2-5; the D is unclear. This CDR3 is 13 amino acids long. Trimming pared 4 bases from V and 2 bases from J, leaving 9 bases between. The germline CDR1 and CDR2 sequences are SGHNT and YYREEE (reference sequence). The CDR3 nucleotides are TGTGCCAGCAGCCCGGTCCCTCAAGAGACCCAGTACTTC. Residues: CASSPVPQETQYF.